This T cell receptor (beta chain) was sequenced for a study of blood T cell repertoires in COVID-19. With respect to this clone: It is unclear where the CDR3 begins or ends on the DNA, so no DNA is shown, and the CDR3 is as TCRdb lists it.

Generated by immunoSEQ multiplex PCR, the TCRdb table keeps only in-frame clones and is missing some. The sample shows fewer than 250,000 clones, approximately 84% of them seen only once. This sequence was found in a woman aged 50 to 60 with active or convalescent COVID-19. Sequencing was carried out using peripheral blood.

CDR3 region: CASSSSSGSGNIQYF. The gene calls are TRBV6-5 and TRBJ2-4; the table assigns TRBD2, which was not confirmed against the DNA. The germline V gene has CDR1 MNHEY and CDR2 SVGAGI. The CDR3 is 15 amino acids in total, end residues counted.